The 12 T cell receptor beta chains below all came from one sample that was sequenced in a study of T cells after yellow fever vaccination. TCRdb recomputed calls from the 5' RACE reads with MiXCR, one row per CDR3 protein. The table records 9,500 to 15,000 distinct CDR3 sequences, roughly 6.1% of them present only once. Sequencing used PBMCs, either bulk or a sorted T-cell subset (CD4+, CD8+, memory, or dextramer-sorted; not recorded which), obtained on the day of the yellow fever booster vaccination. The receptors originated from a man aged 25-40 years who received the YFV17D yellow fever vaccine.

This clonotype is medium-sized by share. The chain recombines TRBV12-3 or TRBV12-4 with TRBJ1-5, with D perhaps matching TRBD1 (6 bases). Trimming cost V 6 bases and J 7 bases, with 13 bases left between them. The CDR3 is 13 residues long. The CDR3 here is CASSQDQGQPQHF. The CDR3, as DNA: TGTGCCAGCAGCCAGGATCAGGGGCAGCCCCAGCATTTT.

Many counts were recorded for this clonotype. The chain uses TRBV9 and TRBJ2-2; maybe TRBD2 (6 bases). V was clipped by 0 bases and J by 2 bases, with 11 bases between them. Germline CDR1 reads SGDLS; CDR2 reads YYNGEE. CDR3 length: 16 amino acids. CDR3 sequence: CASSVVASANTGELFF. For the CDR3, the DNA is TGTGCCAGCAGCGTAGTGGCTAGCGCTAACACCGGGGAGCTGTTTTTT.

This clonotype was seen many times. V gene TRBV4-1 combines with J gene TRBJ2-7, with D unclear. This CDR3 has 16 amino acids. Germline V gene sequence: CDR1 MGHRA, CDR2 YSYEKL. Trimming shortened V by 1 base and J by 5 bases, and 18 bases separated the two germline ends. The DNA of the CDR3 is TGCGCCAGCAGCCAAGGTCTTTTAGGGCCCTACCACGAGCAGTACTTC. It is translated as CASSQGLLGPYHEQYF.

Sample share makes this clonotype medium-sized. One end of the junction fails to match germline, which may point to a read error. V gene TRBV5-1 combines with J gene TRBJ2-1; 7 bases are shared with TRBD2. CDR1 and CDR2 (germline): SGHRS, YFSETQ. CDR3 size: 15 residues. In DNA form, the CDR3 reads TGCGCCAGCAGATTGGGGGGGACTCCGGTGGATGAGCAGTTCTTC. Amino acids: CASRLGGTPVDEQFF.

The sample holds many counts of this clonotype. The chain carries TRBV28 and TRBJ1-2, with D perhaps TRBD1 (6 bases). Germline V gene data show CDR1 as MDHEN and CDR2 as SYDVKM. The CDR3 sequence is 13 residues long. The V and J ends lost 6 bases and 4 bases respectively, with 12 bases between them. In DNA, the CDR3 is TGTGCCAGCAGCCCCGGACAGACCTATGGCTACACCTTC. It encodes CASSPGQTYGYTF.

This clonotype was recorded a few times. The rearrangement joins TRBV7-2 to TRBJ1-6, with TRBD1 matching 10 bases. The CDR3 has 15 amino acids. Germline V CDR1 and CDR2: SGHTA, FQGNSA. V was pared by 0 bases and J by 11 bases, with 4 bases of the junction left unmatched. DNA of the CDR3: TGTGCCAGCAGCTTAGCAGGGACAGGGGTCCCACCCCTCCACTTT. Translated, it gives CASSLAGTGVPPLHF.

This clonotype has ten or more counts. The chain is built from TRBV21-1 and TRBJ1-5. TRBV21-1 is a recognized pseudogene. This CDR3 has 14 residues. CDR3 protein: CASRAGLGGQPQHF. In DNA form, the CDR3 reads TGTGCCAGCAGGGCGGGCCTCGGGGGTCAGCCCCAGCATTTT.

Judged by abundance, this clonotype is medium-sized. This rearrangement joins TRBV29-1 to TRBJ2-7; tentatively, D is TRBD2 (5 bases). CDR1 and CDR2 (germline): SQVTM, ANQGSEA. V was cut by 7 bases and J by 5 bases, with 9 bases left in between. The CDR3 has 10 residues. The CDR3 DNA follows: TGCAGCGCCGCGGGCGACGAGCAGTACTTC. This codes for CSAAGDEQYF.

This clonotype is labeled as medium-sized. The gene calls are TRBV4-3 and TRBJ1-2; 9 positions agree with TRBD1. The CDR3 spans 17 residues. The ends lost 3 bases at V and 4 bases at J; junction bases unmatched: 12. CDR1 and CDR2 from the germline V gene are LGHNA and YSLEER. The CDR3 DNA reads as TGCGCCAGCAGCCAGTCAGCCCTGGACAGGGGACGCTATGGCTACACCTTC. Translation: CASSQSALDRGRYGYTF.

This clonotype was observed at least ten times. CDR3 in DNA: TGTGCCAGCAGCTCGGACACCGGGGAGCTGTTTTTT. Its translation is CASSSDTGELFF. V and J are TRBV12-3 or TRBV12-4 and TRBJ2-2; no clear D. CDR3 size: 12 residues. V dropped 6 bases and J dropped 3 bases, with 5 bases sitting between them.

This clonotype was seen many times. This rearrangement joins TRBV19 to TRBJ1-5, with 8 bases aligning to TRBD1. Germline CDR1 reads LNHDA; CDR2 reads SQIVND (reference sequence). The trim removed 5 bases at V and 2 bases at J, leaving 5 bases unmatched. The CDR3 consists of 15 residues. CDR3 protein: CASSRVTGGNQPQHF. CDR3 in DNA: TGTGCCAGTAGTCGCGTGACAGGGGGCAATCAGCCCCAGCATTTT.

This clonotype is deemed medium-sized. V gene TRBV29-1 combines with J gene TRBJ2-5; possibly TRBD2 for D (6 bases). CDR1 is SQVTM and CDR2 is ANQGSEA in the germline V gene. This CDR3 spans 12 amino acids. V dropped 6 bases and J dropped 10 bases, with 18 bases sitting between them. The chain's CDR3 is CSVRGGGNDQYF. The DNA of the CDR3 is TGCAGCGTACGAGGAGGAGGGAACGACCAGTACTTC. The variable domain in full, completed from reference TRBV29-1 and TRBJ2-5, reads SAVISQKPSRDICQRGTSLTIQCQVDSQVTMMFWYRQQPGQSLTLIATANQGSEATYESGFVIDKFPISRPNLTFSTLTVSNMSPEDSSIYLCSVRGGGNDQYFGPGTRLLVL.